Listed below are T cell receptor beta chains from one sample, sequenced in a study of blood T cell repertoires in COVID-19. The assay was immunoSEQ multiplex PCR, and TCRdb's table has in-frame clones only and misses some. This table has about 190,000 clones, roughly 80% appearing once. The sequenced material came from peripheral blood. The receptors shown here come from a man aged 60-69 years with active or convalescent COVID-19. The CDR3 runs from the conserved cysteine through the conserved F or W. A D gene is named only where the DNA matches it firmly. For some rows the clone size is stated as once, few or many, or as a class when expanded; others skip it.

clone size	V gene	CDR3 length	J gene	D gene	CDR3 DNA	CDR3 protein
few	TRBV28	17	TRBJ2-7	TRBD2	TGTGCCAGCAGACTGTCGCCTAGCGGGCCGAACTCCTACGAGCAGTACTTC	CASRLSPSGPNSYEQYF
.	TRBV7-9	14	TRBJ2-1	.	TGTGCCAGCAGCTTAACGTCTACCTACAATGAGCAGTTCTTC	CASSLTSTYNEQFF
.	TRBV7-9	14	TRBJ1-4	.	TGTGCCAGCAGCTTATCAGCAACTAATGAAAAACTGTTTTTT	CASSLSATNEKLFF
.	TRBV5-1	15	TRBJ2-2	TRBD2	TGCGCCAGCACCTCGGGAGCGGGGTACACCGGGGAGCTGTTTTTT	CASTSGAGYTGELFF
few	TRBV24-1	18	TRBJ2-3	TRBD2	TGTGCCACCAGTGACCGATGGGGGAGGGTCCGGGAGCCAGATACGCAGTATTTT	CATSDRWGRVREPDTQYF
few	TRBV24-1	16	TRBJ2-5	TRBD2	TGTGCCACCAGTGACCCCGGTCGGGGAGGGGAGGAGACCCAGTACTTC	CATSDPGRGGEETQYF
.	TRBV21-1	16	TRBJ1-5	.	TGTGCCAGCAGCAACGGGCGGGGGGGGGCGGGTCAGCCCCAGCATTTT	CASSNGRGGAGQPQHF
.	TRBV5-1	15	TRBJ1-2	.	TGCGCCAGCAGCTTGGGGGAGGGGTCCACCTATGGCTACACCTTC	CASSLGEGSTYGYTF
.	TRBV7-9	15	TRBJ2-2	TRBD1	TGTGCCAGCAGCTTTCGGACAGGGGGCACCGGGGAGCTGTTTTTT	CASSFRTGGTGELFF
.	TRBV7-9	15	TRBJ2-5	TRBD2	TGTGCCAGCAGCCCTCGACTAGCGGAACAAGAGACCCAGTACTTC	CASSPRLAEQETQYF
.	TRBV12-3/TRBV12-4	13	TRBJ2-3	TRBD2	TGTGCCGGCGGCCTAGCGGGTGCGGATACGCAGTATTTT	CAGGLAGADTQYF
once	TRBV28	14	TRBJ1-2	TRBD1	TGTGCCAGCAGCAGGACAGGGTCGTATTATGGCTACACCTTC	CASSRTGSYYGYTF
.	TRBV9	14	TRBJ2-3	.	TGTGCCAGCAGCGTAGGTGACGGGGGAGATACGCAGTATTTT	CASSVGDGGDTQYF